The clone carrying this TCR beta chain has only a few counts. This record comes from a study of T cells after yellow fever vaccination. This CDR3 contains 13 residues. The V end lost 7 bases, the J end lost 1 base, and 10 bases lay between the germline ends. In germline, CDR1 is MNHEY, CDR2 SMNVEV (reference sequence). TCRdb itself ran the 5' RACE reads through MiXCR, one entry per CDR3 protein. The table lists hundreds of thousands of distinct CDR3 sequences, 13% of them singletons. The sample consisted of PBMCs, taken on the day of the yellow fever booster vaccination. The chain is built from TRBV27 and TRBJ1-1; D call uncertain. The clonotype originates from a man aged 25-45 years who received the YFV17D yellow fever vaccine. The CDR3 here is CASTLSPNTEAFF. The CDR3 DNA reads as TGTGCCAGCACCTTGAGCCCGAACACTGAAGCTTTCTTT.